A single sample is the source of the 7 T cell receptor beta chains below, sequenced in a study of blood T cell repertoires in COVID-19. Clones were sequenced by immunoSEQ multiplex PCR, and TCRdb holds only the in-frame ones, with some missing. The table lists 150,000 or so clones, over 65% of them singletons. The sequenced sample consisted of peripheral blood. These receptors originate from an elderly man with acute or convalescent COVID-19.

This clone was counted a few times. J is TRBJ1-1 and V is TRBV6-1; the D is unclear. The CDR3 has 13 amino acids. CDR1 and CDR2 (germline): MNHNS, SASEGT. V gave up 2 bases and J gave up 3 bases, with 7 bases separating them. This CDR3 is CASSERRYTEAFF. In DNA, the CDR3 is TGTGCCAGCAGTGAACGGAGGTACACTGAAGCTTTCTTT.

The V call is TRBV6-5, the J call TRBJ1-5; TRBD1 matches at 7 bases. The germline CDR1 and CDR2 sequences are MNHEY and SVGAGI. The trim removed 0 bases at V and 7 bases at J, leaving 6 bases unmatched. The CDR3 totals 15 residues. In nucleotides, the CDR3 is TGTGCCAGCAGTTACTCGAAACAGGGGAAACAGCCCCAGCATTTT. This codes for CASSYSKQGKQPQHF.

The chain combines TRBV28 with TRBJ1-5, with a weak D call TRBD1 (6 bases). The CDR3 runs 13 residues. The germline V gene encodes CDR1 MDHEN and CDR2 SYDVKM. V lost 6 bases and J 7 bases, leaving 13 bases between the germline ends. CDR3 protein: CASSRDNGQPQHF. CDR3 sequence (DNA): TGTGCCAGCAGCCGGGACAATGGGCAGCCCCAGCATTTT.

The chain links TRBV5-1 to TRBJ2-1, with a possible D match to TRBD1 (5 bases). The CDR3 runs to 11 residues. The V gene's germline CDR1 is SGHRS and CDR2 YFSETQ. Between the trimmed V and J ends, which lost 4 bases and 10 bases, there was a span of 9 bases. CDR3 in amino acids: CASSGKGEQFF. In nucleotides, the CDR3 is TGCGCCAGCAGCGGCAAGGGGGAGCAGTTCTTC.

The chain has TRBV28 and TRBJ2-3; 7 nucleotides agree with TRBD1. The CDR3 sequence is 12 residues long. CDR1 MDHEN and CDR2 SYDVKM come from the germline V gene. The ends lost 1 base at V and 14 bases at J; junction bases unmatched: 6. For the CDR3, the DNA is TGTGCCAGCAGTTTATTAAGTGACAGGGTGTATTTT. Translating gives CASSLLSDRVYF. Full variable domain (missing parts from reference TRBV28 and TRBJ2-3): DVKVTQSSRYLVKRTGEKVFLECVQDMDHENMFWYRQDPGLGLRLIYFSYDVKMKEKGDIPEGYSVSREKKERFSLILESASTNQTSMYLCASSLLSDRVYFGPGTRLTVL.

This clone has more than one count but fewer than ten. The genes are TRBV5-4 and TRBJ2-5; 7 positions match TRBD1. Germline values: CDR1 SGHNT, CDR2 YYREEE (reference sequence). The CDR3 length is 15 residues. The V and J ends lost 4 bases and 2 bases, in that order; junction bases with no gene match: 8. The CDR3 spells CASSKGTEIQETQYF. The CDR3, as DNA: TGTGCCAGCAGCAAAGGGACAGAAATTCAAGAGACCCAGTACTTC.

About this clone: At one end, the junction sequence differs from germline, possibly due to a read error. V is TRBV5-1 and J is TRBJ2-5; 10 bases agree with TRBD2. Germline CDR1 SGHRS, CDR2 YFSETQ. There are 16 residues in the CDR3. Here the CDR3 DNA reads TGCGCCACCAGCGCGAATAGCGGGGGGAACCAAGAGACCCAGTACTTC. Its translation: CATSANSGGNQETQYF. Full variable domain (rest looked up from reference TRBV5-1 and TRBJ2-5): KAGVTQTPRYLIKTRGQQVTLSCSPISGHRSVSWYQQTPGQGLQFLFEYFSETQRNKGNFPGRFSGRQFSNSRSEMNVSTLELGDSALYLCATSANSGGNQETQYFGPGTRLLVL.